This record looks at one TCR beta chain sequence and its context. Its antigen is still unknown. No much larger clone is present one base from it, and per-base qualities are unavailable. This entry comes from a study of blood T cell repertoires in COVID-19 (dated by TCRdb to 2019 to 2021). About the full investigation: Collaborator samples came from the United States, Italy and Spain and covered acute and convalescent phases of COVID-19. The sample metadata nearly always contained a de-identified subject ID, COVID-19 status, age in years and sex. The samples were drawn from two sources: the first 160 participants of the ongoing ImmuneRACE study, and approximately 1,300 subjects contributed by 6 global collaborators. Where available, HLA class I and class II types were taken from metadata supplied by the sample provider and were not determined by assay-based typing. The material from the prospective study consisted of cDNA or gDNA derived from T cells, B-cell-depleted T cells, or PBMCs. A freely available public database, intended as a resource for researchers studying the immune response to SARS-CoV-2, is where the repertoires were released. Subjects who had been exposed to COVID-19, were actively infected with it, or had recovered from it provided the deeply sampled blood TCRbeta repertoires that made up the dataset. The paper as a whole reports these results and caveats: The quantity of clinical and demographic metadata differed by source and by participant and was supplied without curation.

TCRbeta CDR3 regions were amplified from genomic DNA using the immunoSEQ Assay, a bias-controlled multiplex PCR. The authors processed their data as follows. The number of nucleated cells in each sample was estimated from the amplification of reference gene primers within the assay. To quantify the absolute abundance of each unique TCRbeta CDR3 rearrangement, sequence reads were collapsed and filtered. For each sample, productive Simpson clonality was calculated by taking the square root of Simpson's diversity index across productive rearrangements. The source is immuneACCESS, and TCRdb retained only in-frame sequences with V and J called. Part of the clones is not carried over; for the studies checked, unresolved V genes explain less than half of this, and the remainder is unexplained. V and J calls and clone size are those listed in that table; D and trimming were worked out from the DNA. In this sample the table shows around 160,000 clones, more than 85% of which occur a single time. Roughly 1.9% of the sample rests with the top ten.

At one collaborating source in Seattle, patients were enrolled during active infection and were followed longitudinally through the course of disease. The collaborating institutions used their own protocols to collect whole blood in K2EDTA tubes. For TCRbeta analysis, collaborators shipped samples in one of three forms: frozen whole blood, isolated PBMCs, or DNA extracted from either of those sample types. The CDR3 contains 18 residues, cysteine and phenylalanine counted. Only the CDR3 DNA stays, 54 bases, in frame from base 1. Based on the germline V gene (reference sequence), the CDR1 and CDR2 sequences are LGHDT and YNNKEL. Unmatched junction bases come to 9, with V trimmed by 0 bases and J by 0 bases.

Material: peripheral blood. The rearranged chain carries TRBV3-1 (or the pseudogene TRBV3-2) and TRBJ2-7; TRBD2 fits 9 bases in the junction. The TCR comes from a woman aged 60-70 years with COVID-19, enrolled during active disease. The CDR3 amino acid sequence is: CASSQDLASGMSSYEQYF. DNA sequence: TGTGCCAGCAGCCAAGATTTGGCTAGCGGGATGAGCTCCTACGAGCAGTACTTC.